The 16 T cell receptor beta chains below all came from one sample that was sequenced in a study of post-analysis software for immune sequencing data. Unique molecular identifiers were present in the TCR beta cDNA libraries. TCRdb ran MiXCR on the PCR reads and lists one entry per CDR3 protein. Counted here are fewer than 850,000 distinct CDR3 sequences, 25% to 30% occurring once; the ten biggest clones make up around 0.55%. General study findings and limits: TRBV5-6, TRBV5-1 and TRBV20-1 belonged to a set of a few TRBV segments that were more frequent in patients than controls.

Antigens for these TCRs are unknown. The source material was blood. The source is a girl under 18 with multiple sclerosis.

In its sample, this clonotype was seen a few times. V usage is TRBV27 and J usage is TRBJ2-7; 8 bases are shared with TRBD2. Germline CDR1 and CDR2: MNHEY and SMNVEV (reference sequence). This CDR3 comprises 15 residues. V was pared by 6 bases and J by 3 bases, with 10 bases of the junction left unmatched. CDR3 region: CASSPSGGTSYEQYF. The CDR3, as DNA: TGTGCCAGCAGCCCCTCGGGGGGGACTAGCTACGAGCAGTACTTC.

The chain joins TRBV18 to TRBJ2-6; D unclear. This CDR3 contains 13 residues. V was pared by 6 bases and J by 2 bases, with 5 bases between. CDR1 KGHSH and CDR2 LQKENI come from the germline V gene. The CDR3 coding sequence is TGTGCCAGCTCCTACGCTGGGGCCAACGTCCTGACTTTC. The encoded protein is CASSYAGANVLTF.

This chain links TRBV12-3 or TRBV12-4 with TRBJ1-1; no clear D. V was shortened by 6 bases and J by 1 base, with 6 bases between the two germline ends. The CDR3 has 12 residues. The CDR3 spells CASRPRNTEAFF. The CDR3, as DNA: TGTGCCAGCAGACCTAGGAACACTGAAGCTTTCTTT.

This clonotype was counted only a few times. The rearrangement links TRBV24-1 to TRBJ1-2; TRBD1 matches at 8 bases. The V gene end was trimmed by 4 bases and the J gene end by 8 bases; junction bases not matched to a gene: 5. From germline, CDR1 is KGHDR and CDR2 SFDVKD. The CDR3 loop spans 13 amino acids. The CDR3 DNA reads as TGTGCCACCAGTGAATCCAGGGGGCAGGGCTACACCTTC. This gives the protein CATSESRGQGYTF.

V and J are TRBV29-1 and TRBJ1-3; no reliable D call. Trimming stripped 4 bases from V and 0 bases from J, with 7 bases between. The CDR3 runs to 13 residues. CDR1 SQVTM and CDR2 ANQGSEA come from the germline V gene. CDR3 nucleotide sequence: TGCAGCGTTGGGATGGTCTCTGGAAACACCATATATTTT. Its protein product is CSVGMVSGNTIYF.

This clonotype was detected many times. The genes are TRBV29-1 and TRBJ2-7, with D perhaps matching TRBD2 (5 bases). The V end lost 7 bases, the J end lost 6 bases, and 19 bases lay between the germline ends. The germline V gene has CDR1 SQVTM and CDR2 ANQGSEA. The CDR3 covers 13 residues. The CDR3 DNA follows: TGCAGCGCCCTCGCGGGTGGAGGTGGCGAGCAGTACTTC. Protein product: CSALAGGGGEQYF.

The chain is built from TRBV2 and TRBJ2-4, with TRBD1 identical over 12 bases. V shed 6 bases, J shed 12 bases, and the junction held 6 bases outside the gene matches. The germline V gene has CDR1 SNHLY and CDR2 FYNNEI. The CDR3 contains 13 residues. The CDR3 loop reads CASRPGQGAAQYF. In DNA form, the CDR3 reads TGTGCCAGCAGACCGGGACAGGGGGCGGCTCAGTACTTC.

This clonotype was observed a few times. V and J are TRBV6-2 or TRBV6-3 and TRBJ1-2; 8 positions match TRBD1. V gave up 6 bases and J gave up 4 bases; unmatched junction bases: 10. CDR1 and CDR2 from the germline V gene are MNHEY and SVGEGT. CDR3 size: 15 residues. DNA of the CDR3: TGTGCCAGCAGCCAACACCGGGACAGGAGCTATGGCTACACCTTC. Translating it yields CASSQHRDRSYGYTF.

The V and J genes are TRBV7-9 and TRBJ1-5, with D possibly TRBD1 on 5 matching bases. This CDR3 has 15 amino acids. With 4 bases removed from V and 3 bases from J, the gap between germline ends came to 13 bases. CDR1 is SEHNR, CDR2 FQNEAQ, per germline (reference sequence). The CDR3 DNA reads TGTGCCAGCAGCTCCGGGGTCAGGGACAATCAGCCCCAGCATTTT. Translating it yields CASSSGVRDNQPQHF.

The gene calls are TRBV3-1 and TRBJ2-2; D might be TRBD1 (6 bases). Germline V gene lookup returns CDR1 LGHDT and CDR2 YNNKEL (reference sequence). CDR3 length: 14 residues. Trimming took 4 bases from V and 6 from J, leaving 12 bases between them. Here the CDR3 DNA reads TGTGCCAGCAGCCGCCGAGGGGGATCCGGGGAGCTGTTTTTT. This sequence encodes CASSRRGGSGELFF.

The V and J genes are TRBV7-2 and TRBJ1-5; D is unclear. The CDR3 is 13 amino acids. CDR1 is SGHTA, CDR2 FQGNSA, per germline. Trimming left V 4 bases short and J 9 bases short, with 13 bases between. CDR3 nucleotide sequence: TGTGCCAGCAGCTCATACAATGGAAGGCCCCAGCATTTT. Translating it yields CASSSYNGRPQHF.

The J gene is TRBJ2-7, the V gene TRBV6-2 or TRBV6-3; D is perhaps TRBD1 or TRBD2 (5 bases each). V lost 11 bases and J 5 bases, leaving 22 bases between the germline ends. This CDR3 has 14 amino acids. CDR1 is MNHEY and CDR2 is SVGEGT in the germline V gene. The CDR3, as DNA: TGTGCCGCAAACGAGAACGGGGCGCGGCACGAGCAGTACTTC. The encoded protein is CAANENGARHEQYF.

The V and J genes are TRBV29-1 and TRBJ2-7; D remains unclear. There are 16 residues in the CDR3. In germline, CDR1 is SQVTM, CDR2 ANQGSEA. Trimming pared 0 bases from V and 0 bases from J, leaving 15 bases between. The DNA of the CDR3 is TGCAGCGTTGAAGATCTTTGGCAAAAGCACTCCTACGAGCAGTACTTC. It translates to CSVEDLWQKHSYEQYF.

The chain is built from TRBV20-1 and TRBJ2-3; unclear D gene. Trimming shortened V by 2 bases and J by 5 bases, and 11 bases separated the two germline ends. The CDR3 is made up of 13 amino acids. The germline V gene has CDR1 DFQATT and CDR2 SNEGSKA (reference sequence). CDR3 in amino acids: CSARPVWGDTQYF. The CDR3 DNA sequence: TGCAGTGCTAGACCCGTCTGGGGAGATACGCAGTATTTT.

This chain links TRBV5-1 with TRBJ2-5; TRBD1 agrees at 8 bases. This CDR3 comprises 14 residues. Germline-derived CDR1 and CDR2 are SGHRS and YFSETQ. V shed 4 bases, J shed 5 bases, and the junction held 7 bases outside the gene matches. The CDR3 here is CASSRQGLRETQYF. The CDR3 bases are TGCGCCAGCAGCCGACAGGGGCTGAGGGAGACCCAGTACTTC.

The V call is TRBV7-9, the J call TRBJ2-1; no reliable D call. CDR3 size: 18 residues. CDR1 and CDR2 from the germline V gene are SEHNR and FQNEAQ (reference sequence). V gave up 3 bases and J gave up 7 bases, with 25 bases separating them. The CDR3 DNA reads as TGTGCCAGCAGCTTGGGTGGTGGGATGGGGTCCCCCCTTAATGAGCAGTTCTTC. Encoded protein: CASSLGGGMGSPLNEQFF. Drawing the rest from reference TRBV7-9 and TRBJ2-1, the complete variable domain is DTGVSQNPRHKITKRGQNVTFRCDPISEHNRLYWYRQTLGQGPEFLTYFQNEAQLEKSRLLSDRFSAERPKGSFSTLEIQRTEQGDSAMYLCASSLGGGMGSPLNEQFFGPGTRLTVL.